These 29 T cell receptor beta chains were sequenced from one sample in a study of T cell responses to AZD1222 COVID-19 vaccine. Profiling relied on immunoSEQ multiplex PCR, and the TCRdb table lists in-frame clones only, not all of them. The table has 140,000 or so clones, about 92% seen once. Source: peripheral blood, taken 28 days after the second AZD1222 dose. Source of these receptors: an adult who received the AZD1222 COVID-19 vaccine.

This rearrangement joins TRBV27 to TRBJ1-5, with TRBD1 as a possible D gene (6 bases). Germline V gene lookup returns CDR1 MNHEY and CDR2 SMNVEV (reference sequence). CDR3 length equals 14 residues. The germline V and J ends were trimmed by 2 bases and 3 bases, with 8 bases remaining between them. In DNA form, the CDR3 reads TGTGCCAGCAGTTTAACAGGGACCAATCAGCCCCAGCATTTT. Its translation is CASSLTGTNQPQHF.

CDR3: CASSEGWGAKAFF. The CDR3 nucleotides read TGTGCCAGCAGTGAAGGCTGGGGGGCCAAAGCTTTCTTT. V is TRBV2 and J is TRBJ1-1; TRBD1 is a possible D gene (6 bases). The CDR3 consists of 13 residues. Germline V gene sequence: CDR1 SNHLY, CDR2 FYNNEI. V was cut by 1 base and J by 9 bases, with 12 bases left in between.

The chain is built from TRBV30 and TRBJ1-6, with a weak D call TRBD1 (5 bases). Trimming took 1 base from V and 9 from J, leaving 19 bases between them. This CDR3 spans 16 amino acids. The germline V gene encodes CDR1 GTSNPN and CDR2 SVGIG (reference sequence). The CDR3 loop reads CAWSDGGGLVSSPLHF. The CDR3 nucleotides are TGTGCCTGGAGTGATGGGGGGGGACTCGTAAGTTCACCCCTCCACTTT.

This clone was recorded only once. V is TRBV7-2 and J is TRBJ1-2, with D possibly matching TRBD1 (6 bases). The CDR3 covers 14 residues. CDR1 is SGHTA and CDR2 is FQGNSA in the germline V gene. V was shortened by 5 bases and J by 2 bases, with 12 bases between the two germline ends. The CDR3: CASSPAGDNYGYTF. CDR3 coding DNA: TGTGCCAGCAGCCCCGCAGGGGACAACTATGGCTACACCTTC.

This rearrangement joins TRBV28 to TRBJ2-1; unclear D gene. Germline CDR1 is MDHEN and CDR2 is SYDVKM. There are 14 residues in the CDR3. V lost 6 bases and J lost 6, with 15 bases in between. CDR3 sequence reads: CASSPRSVFNEQFF. The CDR3 DNA sequence: TGTGCCAGCAGCCCCCGATCGGTCTTCAATGAGCAGTTCTTC.

The chain uses TRBV6-2 or TRBV6-3 and TRBJ2-3; D not resolved. Germline V gene sequence: CDR1 MNHEY, CDR2 SVGEGT. The CDR3 loop spans 14 amino acids. The V end lost 2 bases, the J end lost 3 bases, and 9 bases lay between the germline ends. As DNA, the CDR3 is TGTGCCAGCAGTTACGGGGTCAGGACAGATACGCAGTATTTT. Its protein product is CASSYGVRTDTQYF.

The chain recombines TRBV7-9 with TRBJ2-1; TRBD2 matches at 11 bases. Trimming removed 4 bases from V and 0 bases from J; junction bases left unmatched: 5. The CDR3 loop spans 17 amino acids. Germline-derived CDR1 and CDR2 are SEHNR and FQNEAQ (reference sequence). CDR3 DNA: TGTGCCAGCAGCTCTAGCGGGAGGCACAGCTCCTACAATGAGCAGTTCTTC. Translating it yields CASSSSGRHSSYNEQFF.

J is TRBJ2-5 and V is TRBV7-2; no definite D call. The CDR3 has 13 amino acids. Germline assignment: CDR1 SGHTA and CDR2 FQGNSA. The ends were cut back, 8 bases at V and 2 bases at J, with 12 bases in the middle. The CDR3 is CASGPLVQETQYF. The CDR3 nucleotides read TGTGCCAGCGGGCCTCTGGTACAAGAGACCCAGTACTTC.

The V gene is TRBV7-6, the J gene TRBJ2-7; perhaps TRBD2 as D (6 bases). V was shortened by 5 bases and J by 2 bases, with 16 bases between the two germline ends. CDR1 SGHVS and CDR2 FNYEAQ come from the germline V gene. This CDR3 has 15 amino acids. The CDR3 here is CASSRRAGWAYEQYF. The CDR3, as DNA: TGTGCCAGCAGCCGTCGGGCGGGGTGGGCCTACGAGCAGTACTTC.

This clone appeared a few times. The chain carries TRBV4-1 and TRBJ1-1; D uncertain. Germline lookup yields CDR1 MGHRA and CDR2 YSYEKL. Trimming removed 4 bases at V and 3 bases at J, with 9 bases between. The CDR3 spans 13 residues. The CDR3 DNA sequence: TGCGCCAGCAGCCCTTGGACCCACACTGAAGCTTTCTTT. The encoded protein is CASSPWTHTEAFF.

The chain couples TRBV28 to TRBJ1-4; 8 bases match TRBD1. The junction had 9 bases not matched to a gene; V was cut back by 5 bases and J by 7 bases. This CDR3 region has 15 residues. Germline values: CDR1 MDHEN, CDR2 SYDVKM. CDR3 sequence: CASSPITGGVEKLFF. In DNA, the CDR3 is TGTGCCAGCAGTCCCATAACAGGGGGAGTTGAAAAACTGTTTTTT.

The chain has TRBV9 and TRBJ2-2, with 15 bases aligning to TRBD2. The J segment lost 9 bases and the V segment lost 4 bases, leaving 16 bases of the junction unmatched. From germline, CDR1 is SGDLS and CDR2 YYNGEE. The CDR3 has 19 amino acids. The CDR3 DNA follows: TGTGCCAGCAGCCCCGGACTAGCGGGAGGGCCATATCCCCCCCGGGAGCTGTTTTTT. Translated, it gives CASSPGLAGGPYPPRELFF.

The chain has TRBV30 and TRBJ2-7, with D maybe TRBD2 (5 bases). V was cut by 2 bases and J by 5 bases, with 13 bases left in between. From germline, CDR1 is GTSNPN and CDR2 SVGIG (reference sequence). There are 13 residues in the CDR3. CDR3 in amino acids: CAWSTENGNEQYF. The DNA of the CDR3 is TGTGCCTGGAGTACGGAGAACGGGAACGAGCAGTACTTC.

This chain uses TRBV6-2 or TRBV6-3 with TRBJ1-1; D may be TRBD1 (5 bases). Trimming left V 4 bases short and J 4 bases short, with 16 bases between. Germline CDR1 and CDR2: MNHEY and SVGEGT. This CDR3 comprises 15 residues. The CDR3 DNA reads as TGTGCCAGCAGTTGGCACTCCAGACAGCCCACTGAAGCTTTCTTT. It yields the protein CASSWHSRQPTEAFF.

J is TRBJ2-7 and V is TRBV28; maybe TRBD2 (5 bases). The CDR3 has 16 residues. Germline V gene lookup returns CDR1 MDHEN and CDR2 SYDVKM. V lost 3 bases, J lost 5 bases, and 20 bases lay in between. In nucleotides, the CDR3 is TGTGCCAGCAGTTTGTATGAGGGAGCGGAGTCCCACGAGCAGTACTTC. Translation: CASSLYEGAESHEQYF.

The V and J genes are TRBV30 and TRBJ1-1; D is unresolved. Germline V gives CDR1 GTSNPN, CDR2 SVGIG (reference sequence). This CDR3 has 11 amino acids. Trimming stripped 6 bases from V and 3 bases from J, with 8 bases between. The CDR3 DNA follows: TGTGCCTGCCGCGGGTACACTGAAGCTTTCTTT. This gives the protein CACRGYTEAFF.

CDR3 sequence: CASSFGGLYTEAFF. The CDR3 DNA follows: TGTGCCAGCAGTTTTGGGGGGCTGTACACTGAAGCTTTCTTT. The rearrangement joins TRBV27 to TRBJ1-1, with a weak D call TRBD1 (6 bases). Germline V gene sequence: CDR1 MNHEY, CDR2 SMNVEV (reference sequence). The CDR3 contains 14 residues. Trimming shortened V by 3 bases and J by 3 bases, and 11 bases separated the two germline ends.

As regards this clone: The junction departs from germline at one end; a sequencing error may be responsible. V usage is TRBV30 and J usage is TRBJ1-2, with D perhaps matching TRBD1 (6 bases). CDR1 and CDR2 from the germline V gene are GTSNPN and SVGIG (reference sequence). The CDR3 spans 8 residues. The CDR3 nucleotides read TGTGCCTGGACGGACAGACTCTTC. Amino acid sequence: CAWTDRLF.

In DNA, the CDR3 is TGCGCCAGCAGCTCGGGACTAGCGGAAGAGACCCAGTACTTC. Amino acid sequence: CASSSGLAEETQYF. The gene calls are TRBV5-1 and TRBJ2-5; 11 bases match TRBD2. Looked up from germline, CDR1 is SGHRS and CDR2 is YFSETQ. This CDR3 is 14 amino acids long. V dropped 3 bases and J dropped 3; count of bases not matched to a gene: 1.

The chain has TRBV27 and TRBJ1-1; D is perhaps TRBD1 (5 bases). V lost 7 bases to trimming and J lost 0 bases, with 21 bases between them. This CDR3 has 17 residues. Germline values: CDR1 MNHEY, CDR2 SMNVEV (reference sequence). CDR3 sequence reads: CASTPGRVPPMNTEAFF. As DNA, the CDR3 is TGTGCCAGCACCCCGGGACGAGTCCCTCCAATGAACACTGAAGCTTTCTTT.

The chain carries TRBV3-1 (or the pseudogene TRBV3-2) and TRBJ2-7, with TRBD1 matching over 9 bases. Germline loops: CDR1 LGHDT, CDR2 YNNKEL (reference sequence). The CDR3 has 14 amino acids. With 6 bases clipped from V and 7 bases from J, the junction kept 10 bases outside the gene matches. As DNA, the CDR3 is TGTGCCAGCAGGCCGGGACAGGGAATTTGGGAGCAGTACTTC. Amino acids: CASRPGQGIWEQYF.

This chain links TRBV6-6 with TRBJ2-1; TRBD1 might be the D (5 bases). V shed 7 bases and J shed 4 bases, with 11 bases lying between them. Looked up from germline, CDR1 is MNHNY and CDR2 is SVGAGI (reference sequence). The CDR3 loop spans 13 amino acids. The CDR3 protein is CASTSTEYNEQFF. CDR3 coding DNA: TGTGCCAGCACTTCGACAGAATACAATGAGCAGTTCTTC.

The chain recombines TRBV7-2 with TRBJ1-2, with TRBD1 matching 8 bases. CDR1 and CDR2 (germline): SGHTA, FQGNSA. Trimming at V came to 5 bases and at J to 7 bases, leaving 9 bases not matched to a gene. The CDR3 sequence is 14 residues long. CDR3 nucleotides: TGTGCCAGCAGCGCCACAGGGGGTAATAGTGGCTACACCTTC. Encoded protein: CASSATGGNSGYTF.

The sample holds a few counts of this clone. The rearrangement uses TRBV7-9 and TRBJ1-3; no clear D. The CDR3 contains 12 residues. The V end lost 7 bases, the J end lost 1 base, and 5 bases lay between the germline ends. Germline V gene sequence: CDR1 SEHNR, CDR2 FQNEAQ (reference sequence). The CDR3 region is CASTLSGNTIYF. CDR3 coding DNA: TGTGCCAGCACGCTATCTGGAAACACCATATATTTT.

This clone occurred once. The gene calls are TRBV7-2 and TRBJ1-3; no firm D call. The germline V gene has CDR1 SGHTA and CDR2 FQGNSA. The length of the CDR3 is 15 residues. With 1 base removed from V and 2 bases from J, the gap between germline ends came to 9 bases. The CDR3 DNA reads as TGTGCCAGCAGCTTAGTTGGGGTACCTGGAAACACCATATATTTT. Residues: CASSLVGVPGNTIYF.

The chain joins TRBV5-1 to TRBJ2-1; D may be TRBD2 (6 bases). Trimming removed 3 bases at V and 10 bases at J, with 23 bases between. The CDR3 runs to 16 residues. CDR1 is SGHRS, CDR2 YFSETQ, per germline. CDR3 region: CASSYPQERATEEQFF. DNA of the CDR3: TGCGCCAGCAGCTACCCTCAAGAGCGGGCGACGGAAGAGCAGTTCTTC.

The J gene is TRBJ2-5, the V gene TRBV18; D gene uncertain. Germline CDR1 reads KGHSH; CDR2 reads LQKENI. The CDR3 covers 13 residues. Between the trimmed V and J ends, which lost 6 bases and 1 base, there was a span of 9 bases. The CDR3 region is CASSEQTQETQYF. CDR3 nucleotide sequence: TGTGCCAGCTCGGAGCAGACCCAAGAGACCCAGTACTTC.

V usage is TRBV5-1 and J usage is TRBJ2-1, with D possibly called TRBD1 or TRBD2 (6 bases each). CDR1 and CDR2 (germline): SGHRS, YFSETQ. V gave up 0 bases and J gave up 8 bases, with 18 bases separating them. The CDR3 covers 16 residues. The CDR3 nucleotides are TGCGCCAGCAGCTTGGGTCCCCCACAGGGAGGAGATGAGCAGTTCTTC. Protein sequence: CASSLGPPQGGDEQFF. The entire variable domain, with the rest obtained from reference TRBV5-1 and TRBJ2-1, is as follows: KAGVTQTPRYLIKTRGQQVTLSCSPISGHRSVSWYQQTPGQGLQFLFEYFSETQRNKGNFPGRFSGRQFSNSRSEMNVSTLELGDSALYLCASSLGPPQGGDEQFFGPGTRLTVL.

The chain combines TRBV7-9 with TRBJ1-3, with D possibly being TRBD1 (5 bases). With 2 bases removed from V and 2 bases from J, the gap between germline ends came to 7 bases. The CDR3 length is 14 residues. CDR1 and CDR2 (germline): SEHNR, FQNEAQ (reference sequence). The CDR3 loop reads CASSLQGAGNTIYF. CDR3 bases: TGTGCCAGCAGCTTACAAGGGGCTGGAAACACCATATATTTT.